Sequencing of this TCR beta chain was carried out in a study of cytomegalovirus exposure and HLA in healthy donors. Primers for the PCR totalled 60 Vbeta and 13 Jbeta. Generated by immunoSEQ multiplex PCR, the TCRdb table keeps only in-frame clones and is missing some. This table has about 160,000 clones, 80% appearing once. Germline V lookup: CDR1 LNHDA, CDR2 SQIVND (reference sequence). CDR3 length: 13 amino acids. Trimming cost V 3 bases and J 10 bases; bases outside gene matches: 8. Source material: PBMCs. This receptor was identified in a woman aged 45-65 years in good health and CMV-seropositive. The chain combines TRBV19 with TRBJ2-5; the match to TRBD1 covers 7 bases. The CDR3 sequence: CASSIRGQGDQYF. DNA for the CDR3: TGTGCCAGTAGTATTAGGGGGCAGGGGGACCAGTACTTC. The full variable domain, with the rest looked up from reference TRBV19 and TRBJ2-5, is DGGITQSPKYLFRKEGQNVTLSCEQNLNHDAMYWYRQDPGQGLRLIYYSQIVNDFQKGDIAEGYSVSREKKESFPLTVTSAQKNPTAFYLCASSIRGQGDQYFGPGTRLLVL.